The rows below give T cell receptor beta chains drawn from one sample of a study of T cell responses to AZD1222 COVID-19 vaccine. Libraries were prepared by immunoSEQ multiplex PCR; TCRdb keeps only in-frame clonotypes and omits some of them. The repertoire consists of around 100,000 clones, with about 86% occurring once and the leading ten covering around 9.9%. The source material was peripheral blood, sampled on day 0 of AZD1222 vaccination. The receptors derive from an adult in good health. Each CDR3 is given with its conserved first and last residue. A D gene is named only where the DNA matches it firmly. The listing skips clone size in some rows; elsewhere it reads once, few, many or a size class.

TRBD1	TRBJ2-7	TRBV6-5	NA	CASSSGTGHEQYF	TGTGCCAGCAGTTCCGGGACAGGGCACGAGCAGTACTTC
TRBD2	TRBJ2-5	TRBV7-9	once	CASSPSGNQETQYF	TGTGCCAGCAGCCCCAGCGGGAACCAAGAGACCCAGTACTTC
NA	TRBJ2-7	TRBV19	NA	CASSTFRRGTYEQYF	TGTGCCAGTAGTACCTTCCGCCGGGGCACCTACGAGCAGTACTTC
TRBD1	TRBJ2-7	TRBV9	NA	CASSLRQGTYEQYF	TGTGCCAGCAGCCTGAGACAGGGGACCTACGAGCAGTACTTC
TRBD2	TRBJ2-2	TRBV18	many	CASSQRSIAGSGTGELFF	TGTGCCAGCTCTCAACGATCAATAGCGGGGTCGGGCACCGGGGAGCTGTTTTTT
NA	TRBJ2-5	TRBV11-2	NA	CASSRDDGETQYF	TGTGCCAGCAGTAGAGACGATGGGGAGACCCAGTACTTC
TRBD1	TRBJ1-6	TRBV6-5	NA	CASSRTGGSNSPLHF	TGTGCCAGCAGTCGGACAGGGGGTTCCAATTCACCCCTCCACTTT
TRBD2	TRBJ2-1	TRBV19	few	CASTQSAGVSSYNEQFF	TGTGCCAGTACCCAAAGTGCGGGGGTCTCCTCCTACAATGAGCAGTTCTTC
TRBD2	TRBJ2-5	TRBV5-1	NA	CASSEGLAGGETQYF	TGCGCCAGCAGCGAGGGACTAGCGGGGGGAGAGACCCAGTACTTC
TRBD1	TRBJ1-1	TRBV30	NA	CARWDRENTEAFF	TGTGCCCGCTGGGACAGGGAGAACACTGAAGCTTTCTTT
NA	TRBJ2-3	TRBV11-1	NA	CASSPTGAGNTDTQYF	TGTGCCAGCAGCCCAACCGGTGCGGGGAACACAGATACGCAGTATTTT
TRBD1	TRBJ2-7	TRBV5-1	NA	CASSMGSGTGRHEQYF	TGCGCCAGCAGCATGGGATCAGGGACAGGGCGGCACGAGCAGTACTTC
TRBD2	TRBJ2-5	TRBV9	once	CASSPVGGVETQYF	TGTGCCAGCAGCCCGGTGGGGGGGGTGGAGACCCAGTACTTC
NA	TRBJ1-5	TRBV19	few	CASSMTGQRPQHF	TGTGCCAGTAGTATGACAGGCCAACGGCCCCAGCATTTT
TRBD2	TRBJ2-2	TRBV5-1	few	CASSSVAGGQGTGELFF	TGCGCCAGCAGCTCGGTAGCGGGAGGTCAGGGCACCGGGGAGCTGTTTTTT
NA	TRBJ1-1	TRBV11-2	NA	CASSLRGDYTEAFF	TGTGCCAGCAGCTTAAGGGGGGATTACACTGAAGCTTTCTTT
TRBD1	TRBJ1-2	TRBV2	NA	CASKGTEANYGYTF	TGTGCCAGCAAAGGGACAGAAGCTAACTATGGCTACACCTTC
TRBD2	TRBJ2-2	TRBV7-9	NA	CASSLGAGGTRTGELFF	TGTGCCAGCAGCTTAGGAGCGGGGGGCACGAGGACCGGGGAGCTGTTTTTT
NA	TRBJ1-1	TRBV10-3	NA	CAISANRGNTEAFF	TGTGCCATCAGTGCAAACCGGGGTAACACTGAAGCTTTCTTT
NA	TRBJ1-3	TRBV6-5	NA	CASRSETSGNTIYF	TGTGCCAGCAGATCAGAGACCTCTGGAAACACCATATATTTT
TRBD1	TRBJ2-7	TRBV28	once	CASSKTGTGGREQYF	TGTGCCAGCAGTAAGACCGGGACAGGGGGCCGGGAGCAGTACTTC
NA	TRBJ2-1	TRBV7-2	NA	CASSLDHTPAEFF	TGTGCCAGCAGCTTAGACCACACCCCGGCGGAGTTCTTC
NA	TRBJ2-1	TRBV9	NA	CASGEEDNEQFF	TGTGCCAGCGGTGAGGAGGACAATGAGCAGTTCTTC
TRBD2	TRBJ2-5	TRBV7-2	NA	CASRRGVGWRELETQYF	TGTGCCAGCAGACGAGGGGTTGGGTGGCGGGAGCTAGAGACCCAGTACTTC
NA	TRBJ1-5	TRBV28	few	CASSPSGRSSNQPQHF	TGTGCCAGCAGTCCATCGGGACGGAGTAGCAATCAGCCCCAGCATTTT
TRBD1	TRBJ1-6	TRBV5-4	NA	CASSPPRQGSYNSPLHF	TGTGCCAGCAGTCCCCCGCGACAGGGGTCCTATAATTCACCCCTCCACTTT
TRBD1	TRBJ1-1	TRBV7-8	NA	CASSLAPGQGEAFF	TGTGCCAGCAGCTTAGCCCCGGGACAGGGCGAAGCTTTCTTT
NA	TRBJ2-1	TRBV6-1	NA	CASSGRAGRGRGSYNEQFF	TGTGCCAGCAGTGGTCGGGCAGGGAGAGGAAGGGGGTCCTACAATGAGCAGTTCTTC
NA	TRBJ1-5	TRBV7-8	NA	CASSFLGLNQPQHF	TGTGCCAGCAGCTTTCTTGGGCTCAATCAGCCCCAGCATTTT
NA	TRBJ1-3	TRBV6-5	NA	CASSSEGFSGNTIYF	TGTGCCAGCAGTTCCGAAGGGTTCTCTGGAAACACCATATATTTT
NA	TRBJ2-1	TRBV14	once	CASSRISSYNEQFF	TGTGCCAGCAGCCGAATTAGCTCCTACAATGAGCAGTTCTTC
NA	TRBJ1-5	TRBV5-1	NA	CASSSSPGNQPQHF	TGCGCCAGCAGCTCTTCCCCGGGCAATCAGCCCCAGCATTTT
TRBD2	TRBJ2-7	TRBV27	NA	CASSPETGTRAYEQYF	TGTGCCAGCAGTCCGGAAACCGGGACTAGGGCCTACGAGCAGTACTTC
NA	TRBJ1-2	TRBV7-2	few	CASRFGGDYGYTF	TGTGCCAGCAGGTTTGGGGGTGACTATGGCTACACCTTC
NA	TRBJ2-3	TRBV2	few	CASSGLGITDTQYF	TGTGCCAGCAGTGGACTAGGGATCACAGATACGCAGTATTTT
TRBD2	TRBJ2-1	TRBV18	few	CASSPFSPSGGNEQFF	TGTGCCAGCTCACCATTCAGTCCTAGCGGGGGCAATGAGCAGTTCTTC
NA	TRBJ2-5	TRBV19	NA	CASSIEHSHQGETQYF	TGTGCCAGTAGTATAGAACACAGCCATCAGGGGGAGACCCAGTACTTC
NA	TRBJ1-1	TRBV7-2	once	CASSSQGNTEAFF	TGTGCCAGCAGCTCCCAGGGGAACACTGAAGCTTTCTTT
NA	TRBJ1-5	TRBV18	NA	CASSPERLSNQPQHF	TGTGCCAGCTCCCCAGAGCGTTTGAGCAATCAGCCCCAGCATTTT
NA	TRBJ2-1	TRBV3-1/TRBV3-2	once	CASSQDSGGHNEQFF	TGTGCCAGCAGCCAAGACTCGGGTGGACACAATGAGCAGTTCTTC
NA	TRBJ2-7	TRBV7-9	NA	CASSLDWGAGKYF	TGTGCCAGCAGCTTAGATTGGGGAGCAGGGAAGTACTTC